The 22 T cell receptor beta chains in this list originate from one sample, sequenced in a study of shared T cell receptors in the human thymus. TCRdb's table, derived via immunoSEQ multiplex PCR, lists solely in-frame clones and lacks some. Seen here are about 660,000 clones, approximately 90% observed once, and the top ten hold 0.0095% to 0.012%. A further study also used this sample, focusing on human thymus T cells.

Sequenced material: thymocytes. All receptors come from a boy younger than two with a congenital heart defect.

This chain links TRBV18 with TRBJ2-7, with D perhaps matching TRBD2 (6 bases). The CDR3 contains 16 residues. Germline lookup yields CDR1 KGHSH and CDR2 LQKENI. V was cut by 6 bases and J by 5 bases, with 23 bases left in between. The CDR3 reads CASSTNSGREGDEQYF. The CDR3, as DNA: TGTGCCAGCTCCACCAACTCTGGGCGGGAAGGGGACGAGCAGTACTTC.

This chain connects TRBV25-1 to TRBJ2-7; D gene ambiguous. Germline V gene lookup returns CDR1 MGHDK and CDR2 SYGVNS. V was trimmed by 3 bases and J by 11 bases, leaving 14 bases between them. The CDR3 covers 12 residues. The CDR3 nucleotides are TGTGCCAGCAGTGATCCCCGGCGGCTGGAGTACTTC. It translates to CASSDPRRLEYF.

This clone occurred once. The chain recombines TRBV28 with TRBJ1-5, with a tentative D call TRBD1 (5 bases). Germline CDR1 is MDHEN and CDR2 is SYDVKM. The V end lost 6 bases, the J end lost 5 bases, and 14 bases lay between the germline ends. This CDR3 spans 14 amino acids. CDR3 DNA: TGTGCCAGCAGCCAGCTGGGGGGTTATCAGCCCCAGCATTTT. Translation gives CASSQLGGYQPQHF.

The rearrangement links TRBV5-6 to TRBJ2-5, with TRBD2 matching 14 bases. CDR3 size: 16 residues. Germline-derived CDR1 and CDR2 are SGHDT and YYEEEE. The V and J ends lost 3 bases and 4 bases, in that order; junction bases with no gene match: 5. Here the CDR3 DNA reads TGTGCCAGCAGCTCGACTAGCGGGAGGGCGGGAGAGACCCAGTACTTC. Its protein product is CASSSTSGRAGETQYF.

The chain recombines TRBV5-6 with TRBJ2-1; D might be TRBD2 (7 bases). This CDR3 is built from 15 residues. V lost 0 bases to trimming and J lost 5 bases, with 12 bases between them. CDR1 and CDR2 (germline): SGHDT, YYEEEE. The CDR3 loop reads CASSLVGRGHNEQFF. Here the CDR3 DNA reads TGTGCCAGCAGCTTGGTGGGGCGGGGGCACAATGAGCAGTTCTTC.

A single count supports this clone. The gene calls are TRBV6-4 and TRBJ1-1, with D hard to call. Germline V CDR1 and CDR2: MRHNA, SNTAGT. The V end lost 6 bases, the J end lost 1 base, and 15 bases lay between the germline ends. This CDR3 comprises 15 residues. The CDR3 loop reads CASSVETLRNTEAFF. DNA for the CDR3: TGTGCCAGCAGCGTTGAGACTTTGCGGAACACTGAAGCTTTCTTT.

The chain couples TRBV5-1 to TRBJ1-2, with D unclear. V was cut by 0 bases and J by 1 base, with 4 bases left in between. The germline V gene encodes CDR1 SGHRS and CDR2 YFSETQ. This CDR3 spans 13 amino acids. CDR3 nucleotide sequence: TGCGCCAGCAGCTTGGACGGTAACTATGGCTACACCTTC. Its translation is CASSLDGNYGYTF.

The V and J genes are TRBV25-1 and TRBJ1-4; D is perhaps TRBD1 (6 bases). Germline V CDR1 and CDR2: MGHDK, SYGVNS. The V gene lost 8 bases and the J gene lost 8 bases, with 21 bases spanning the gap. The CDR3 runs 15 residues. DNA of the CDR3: TGTGCCAGCTCCCTAAAAGGGCAGGGGAACGAAAAACTGTTTTTT. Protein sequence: CASSLKGQGNEKLFF.

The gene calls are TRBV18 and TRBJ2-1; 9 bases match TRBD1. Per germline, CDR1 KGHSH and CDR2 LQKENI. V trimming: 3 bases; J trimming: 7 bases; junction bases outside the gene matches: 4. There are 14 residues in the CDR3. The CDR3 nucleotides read TGTGCCAGCTCACCGGGACAGGGAGGGAATGAGCAGTTCTTC. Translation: CASSPGQGGNEQFF.

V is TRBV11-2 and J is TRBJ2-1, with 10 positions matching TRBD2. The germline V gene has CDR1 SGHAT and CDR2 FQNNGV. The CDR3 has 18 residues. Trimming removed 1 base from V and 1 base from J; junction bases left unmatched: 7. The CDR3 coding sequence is TGTGCCAGCAGCTTAGGGACTAGCGGATTTCCTTCCTACAATGAGCAGTTCTTC. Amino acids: CASSLGTSGFPSYNEQFF. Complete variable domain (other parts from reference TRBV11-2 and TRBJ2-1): EAGVAQSPRYKIIEKRQSVAFWCNPISGHATLYWYQQILGQGPKLLIQFQNNGVVDDSQLPKDRFSAERLKGVDSTLKIQPAKLEDSAVYLCASSLGTSGFPSYNEQFFGPGTRLTVL.

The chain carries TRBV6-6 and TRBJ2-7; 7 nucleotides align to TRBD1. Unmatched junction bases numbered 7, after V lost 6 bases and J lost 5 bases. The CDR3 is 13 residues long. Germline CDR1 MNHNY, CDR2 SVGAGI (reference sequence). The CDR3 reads CASSPGTDDEQYF. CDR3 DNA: TGTGCCAGCAGCCCCGGGACAGACGACGAGCAGTACTTC.

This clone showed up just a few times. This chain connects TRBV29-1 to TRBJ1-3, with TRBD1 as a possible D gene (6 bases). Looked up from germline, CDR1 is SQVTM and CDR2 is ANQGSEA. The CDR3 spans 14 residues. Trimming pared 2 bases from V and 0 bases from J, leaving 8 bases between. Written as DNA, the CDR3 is TGCAGCGTTGAACAGGGGAGCTCTGGAAACACCATATATTTT. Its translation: CSVEQGSSGNTIYF.

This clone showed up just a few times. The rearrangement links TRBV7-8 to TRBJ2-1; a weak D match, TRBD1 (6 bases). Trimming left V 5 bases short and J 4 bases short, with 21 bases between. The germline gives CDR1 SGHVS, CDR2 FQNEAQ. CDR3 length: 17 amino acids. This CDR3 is CASSPLPVRGQYNEQFF. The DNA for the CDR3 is TGTGCCAGCAGCCCCCTCCCTGTTCGGGGACAATACAATGAGCAGTTCTTC.

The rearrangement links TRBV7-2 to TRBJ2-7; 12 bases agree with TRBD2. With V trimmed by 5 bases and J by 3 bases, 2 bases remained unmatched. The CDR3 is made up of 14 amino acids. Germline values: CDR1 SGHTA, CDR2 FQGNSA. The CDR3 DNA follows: TGTGCCAGCAGCACGACTAGCGGGGGCTACGAGCAGTACTTC. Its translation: CASSTTSGGYEQYF.

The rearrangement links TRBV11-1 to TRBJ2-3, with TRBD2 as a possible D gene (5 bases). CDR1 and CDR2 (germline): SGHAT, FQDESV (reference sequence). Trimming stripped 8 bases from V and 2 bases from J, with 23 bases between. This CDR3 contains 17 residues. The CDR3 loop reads CASRTRGLAPSTDTQYF. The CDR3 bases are TGTGCCAGCCGAACCCGCGGGTTAGCACCATCCACAGATACGCAGTATTTT. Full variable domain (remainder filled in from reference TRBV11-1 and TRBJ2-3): EAEVAQSPRYKITEKSQAVAFWCDPISGHATLYWYRQILGQGPELLVQFQDESVVDDSQLPKDRFSAERLKGVDSTLKIQPAELGDSAMYLCASRTRGLAPSTDTQYFGPGTRLTVL.

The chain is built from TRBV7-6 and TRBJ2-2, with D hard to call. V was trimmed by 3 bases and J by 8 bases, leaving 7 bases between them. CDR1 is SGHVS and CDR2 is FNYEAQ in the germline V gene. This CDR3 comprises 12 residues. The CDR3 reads CASSFLKGELFF. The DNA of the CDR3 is TGTGCCAGCAGCTTCCTTAAAGGGGAGCTGTTTTTT.

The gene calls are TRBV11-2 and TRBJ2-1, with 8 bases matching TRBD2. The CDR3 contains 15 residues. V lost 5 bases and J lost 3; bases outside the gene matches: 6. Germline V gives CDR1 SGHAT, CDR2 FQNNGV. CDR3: CASSRTSNHYNEQFF. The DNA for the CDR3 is TGTGCCAGCAGCCGGACTAGCAATCACTACAATGAGCAGTTCTTC.

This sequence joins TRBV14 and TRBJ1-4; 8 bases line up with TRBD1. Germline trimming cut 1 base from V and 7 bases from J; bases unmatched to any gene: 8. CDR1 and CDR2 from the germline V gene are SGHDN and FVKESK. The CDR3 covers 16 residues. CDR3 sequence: CASSQGRGRGLEKLFF. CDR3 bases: TGTGCCAGCAGCCAAGGGCGGGGCAGGGGGCTTGAAAAACTGTTTTTT. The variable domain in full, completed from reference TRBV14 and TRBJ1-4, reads EAGVTQFPSHSVIEKGQTVTLRCDPISGHDNLYWYRRVMGKEIKFLLHFVKESKQDESGMPNNRFLAERTGGTYSTLKVQPAELEDSGVYFCASSQGRGRGLEKLFFGSGTQLSVL.

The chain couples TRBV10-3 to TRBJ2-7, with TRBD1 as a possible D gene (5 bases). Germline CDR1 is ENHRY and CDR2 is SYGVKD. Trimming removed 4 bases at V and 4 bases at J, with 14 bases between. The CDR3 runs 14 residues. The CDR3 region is CAISVWQGEYEQYF. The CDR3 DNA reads TGTGCCATCAGTGTATGGCAGGGCGAATACGAGCAGTACTTC.

Here the CDR3 reads CAIGEFYEQYF. Written as DNA, the CDR3 is TGTGCCATTGGGGAGTTTTACGAGCAGTACTTC. The V call is TRBV10-3, the J call TRBJ2-7; D perhaps matches TRBD2 (5 bases). Deletions cut 9 bases from V and 4 bases from J, with 10 bases between. CDR1 ENHRY and CDR2 SYGVKD come from the germline V gene. The CDR3 sequence is 11 residues long.

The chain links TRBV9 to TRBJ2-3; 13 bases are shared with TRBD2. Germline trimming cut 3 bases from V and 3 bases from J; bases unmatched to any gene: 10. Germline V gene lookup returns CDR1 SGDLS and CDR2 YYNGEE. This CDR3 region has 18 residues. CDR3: CASSAGTSGISRTDTQYF. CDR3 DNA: TGTGCCAGCAGCGCCGGGACTAGCGGGATCTCCCGAACAGATACGCAGTATTTT.

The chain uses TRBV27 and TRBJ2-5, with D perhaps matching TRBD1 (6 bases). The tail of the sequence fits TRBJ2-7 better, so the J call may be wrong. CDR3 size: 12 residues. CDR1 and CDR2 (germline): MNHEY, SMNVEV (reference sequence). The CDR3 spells CASSPTGYEQYF. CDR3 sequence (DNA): TGTGCCAGCAGCCCGACAGGCTACGAGCAGTACTTC.